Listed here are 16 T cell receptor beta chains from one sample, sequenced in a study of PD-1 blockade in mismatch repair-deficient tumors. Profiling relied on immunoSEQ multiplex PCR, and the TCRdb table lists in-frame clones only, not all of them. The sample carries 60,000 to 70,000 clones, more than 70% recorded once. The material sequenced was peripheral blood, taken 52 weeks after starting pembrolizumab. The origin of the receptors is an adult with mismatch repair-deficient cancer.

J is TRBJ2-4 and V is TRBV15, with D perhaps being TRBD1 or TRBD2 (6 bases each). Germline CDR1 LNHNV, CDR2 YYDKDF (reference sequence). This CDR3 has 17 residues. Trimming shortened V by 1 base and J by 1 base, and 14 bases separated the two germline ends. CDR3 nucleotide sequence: TGTGCCACCAGCAGAGGGCTGGGGGGCTTTGCCAAAAACATTCAGTACTTC. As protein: CATSRGLGGFAKNIQYF. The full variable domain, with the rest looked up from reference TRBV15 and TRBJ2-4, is DAMVIQNPRYQVTQFGKPVTLSCSQTLNHNVMYWYQQKSSQAPKLLFHYYDKDFNNEADTPDNFQSRRPNTSFCFLDIRSPGLGDTAMYLCATSRGLGGFAKNIQYFGAGTRLSVL.

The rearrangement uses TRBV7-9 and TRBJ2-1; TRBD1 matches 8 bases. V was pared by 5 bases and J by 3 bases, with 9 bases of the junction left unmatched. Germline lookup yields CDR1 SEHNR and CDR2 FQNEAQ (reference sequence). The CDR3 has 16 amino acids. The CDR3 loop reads CASSDGQGQNYNEQFF. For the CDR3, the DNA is TGTGCCAGCAGCGACGGACAGGGACAGAACTACAATGAGCAGTTCTTC.

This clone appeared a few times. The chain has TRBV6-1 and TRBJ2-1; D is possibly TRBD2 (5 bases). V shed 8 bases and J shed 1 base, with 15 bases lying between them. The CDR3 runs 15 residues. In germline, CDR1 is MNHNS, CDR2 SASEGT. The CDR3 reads CASSTAVNSYNEQFF. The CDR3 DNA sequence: TGTGCCAGCTCCACAGCGGTTAATTCCTACAATGAGCAGTTCTTC.

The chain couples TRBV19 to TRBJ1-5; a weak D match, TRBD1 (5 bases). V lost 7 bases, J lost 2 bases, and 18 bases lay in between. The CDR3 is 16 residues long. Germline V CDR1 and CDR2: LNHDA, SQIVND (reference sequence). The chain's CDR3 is CASTEGQGIGNQPQHF. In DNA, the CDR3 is TGTGCCAGTACCGAGGGGCAGGGAATCGGCAATCAGCCCCAGCATTTT.

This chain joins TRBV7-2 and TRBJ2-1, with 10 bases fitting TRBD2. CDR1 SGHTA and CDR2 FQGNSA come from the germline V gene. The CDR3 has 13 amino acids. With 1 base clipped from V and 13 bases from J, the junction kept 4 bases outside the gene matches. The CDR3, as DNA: TGTGCCAGCAGCTTAGGGCTAGCGGGAGCCCAGTTCTTC. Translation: CASSLGLAGAQFF.

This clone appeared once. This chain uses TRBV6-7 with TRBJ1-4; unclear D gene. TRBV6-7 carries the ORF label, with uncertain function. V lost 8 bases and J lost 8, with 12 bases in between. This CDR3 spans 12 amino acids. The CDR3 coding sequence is TGTGCCAGCCCCCCGGGTGGGGAAAAACTGTTTTTT. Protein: CASPPGGEKLFF.

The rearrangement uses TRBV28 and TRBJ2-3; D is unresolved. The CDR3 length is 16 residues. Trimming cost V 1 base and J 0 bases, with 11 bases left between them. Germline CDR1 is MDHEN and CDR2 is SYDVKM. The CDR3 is CASSLFRLTSTDTQYF. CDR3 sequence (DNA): TGTGCCAGCAGTTTATTTCGGCTAACTAGCACAGATACGCAGTATTTT.

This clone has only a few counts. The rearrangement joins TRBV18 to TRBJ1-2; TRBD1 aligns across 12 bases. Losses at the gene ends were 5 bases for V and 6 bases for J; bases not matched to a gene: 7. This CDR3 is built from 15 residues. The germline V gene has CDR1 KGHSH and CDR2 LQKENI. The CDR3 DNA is TGTGCCAGCTCATCAGGGACAGGGGGCGAGGATGGCTACACCTTC. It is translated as CASSSGTGGEDGYTF. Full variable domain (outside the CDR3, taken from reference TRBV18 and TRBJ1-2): NAGVMQNPRHLVRRRGQEARLRCSPMKGHSHVYWYRQLPEEGLKFMVYLQKENIIDESGMPKERFSAEFPKEGPSILRIQQVVRGDSAAYFCASSSGTGGEDGYTFGSGTRLTVV.

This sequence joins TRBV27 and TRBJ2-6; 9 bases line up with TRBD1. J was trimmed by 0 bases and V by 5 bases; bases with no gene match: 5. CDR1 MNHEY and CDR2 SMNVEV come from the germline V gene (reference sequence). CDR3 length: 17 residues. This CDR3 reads CASSPWTGASGANVLTF. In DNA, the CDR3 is TGTGCCAGCAGTCCCTGGACAGGGGCCTCTGGGGCCAACGTCCTGACTTTC.

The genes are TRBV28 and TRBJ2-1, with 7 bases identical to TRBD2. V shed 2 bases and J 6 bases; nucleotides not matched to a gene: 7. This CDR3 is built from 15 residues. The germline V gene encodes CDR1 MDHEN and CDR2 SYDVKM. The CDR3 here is CASSLRAGFSNEQFF. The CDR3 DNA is TGTGCCAGCAGTTTACGAGCGGGATTCTCCAATGAGCAGTTCTTC.

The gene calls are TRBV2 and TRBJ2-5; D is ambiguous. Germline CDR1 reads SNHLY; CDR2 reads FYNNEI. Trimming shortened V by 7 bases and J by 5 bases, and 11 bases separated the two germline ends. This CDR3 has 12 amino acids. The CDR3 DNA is TGTGCCAGCACCCGGGCCTGGGAGACCCAGTACTTC. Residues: CASTRAWETQYF.

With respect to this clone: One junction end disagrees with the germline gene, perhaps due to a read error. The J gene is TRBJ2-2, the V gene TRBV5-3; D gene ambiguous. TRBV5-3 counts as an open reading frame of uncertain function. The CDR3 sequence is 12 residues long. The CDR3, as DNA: TGTGCCAGCAGCTCCCTTGCCGGGGAGCTGTTTTTT. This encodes CASSSLAGELFF.

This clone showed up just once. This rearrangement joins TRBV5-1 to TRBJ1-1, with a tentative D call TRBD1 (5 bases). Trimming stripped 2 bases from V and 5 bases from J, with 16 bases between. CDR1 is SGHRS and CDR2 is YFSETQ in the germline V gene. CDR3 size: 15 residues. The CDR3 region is CASSFGSGETTEAFF. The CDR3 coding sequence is TGCGCCAGCAGCTTCGGGTCGGGGGAGACGACTGAAGCTTTCTTT. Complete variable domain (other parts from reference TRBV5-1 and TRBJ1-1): KAGVTQTPRYLIKTRGQQVTLSCSPISGHRSVSWYQQTPGQGLQFLFEYFSETQRNKGNFPGRFSGRQFSNSRSEMNVSTLELGDSALYLCASSFGSGETTEAFFGQGTRLTVV.

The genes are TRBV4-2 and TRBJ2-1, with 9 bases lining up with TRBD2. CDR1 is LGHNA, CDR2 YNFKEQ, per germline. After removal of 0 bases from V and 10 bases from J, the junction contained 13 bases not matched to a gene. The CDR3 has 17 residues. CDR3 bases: TGTGCCAGCAGCCAAGAGGTTGGTAGCGGGAGAGTCGGGGAGCAGTTCTTC. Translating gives CASSQEVGSGRVGEQFF.

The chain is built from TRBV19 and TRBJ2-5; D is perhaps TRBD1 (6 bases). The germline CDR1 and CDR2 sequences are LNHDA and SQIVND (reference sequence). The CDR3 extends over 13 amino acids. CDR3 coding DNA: TGTGCAACGGGGCGGACAGCGAGGGAGACCCAGTACTTC. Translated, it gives CATGRTARETQYF.

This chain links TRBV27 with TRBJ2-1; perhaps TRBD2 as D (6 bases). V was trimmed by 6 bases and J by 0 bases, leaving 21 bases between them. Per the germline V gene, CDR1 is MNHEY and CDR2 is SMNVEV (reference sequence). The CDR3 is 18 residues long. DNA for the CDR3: TGTGCCAGCAGGCGGACTATCTGGCGTAAGAGCTCCTACAATGAGCAGTTCTTC. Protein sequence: CASRRTIWRKSSYNEQFF.